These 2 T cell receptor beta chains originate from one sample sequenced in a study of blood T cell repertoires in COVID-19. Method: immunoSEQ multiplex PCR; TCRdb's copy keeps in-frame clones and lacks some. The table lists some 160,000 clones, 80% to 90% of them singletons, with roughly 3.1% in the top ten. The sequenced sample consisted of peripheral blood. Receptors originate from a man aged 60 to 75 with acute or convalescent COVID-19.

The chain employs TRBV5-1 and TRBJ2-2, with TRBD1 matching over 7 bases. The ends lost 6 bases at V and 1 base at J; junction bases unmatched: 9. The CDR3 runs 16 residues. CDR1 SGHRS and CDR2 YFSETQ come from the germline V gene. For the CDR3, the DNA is TGCGCCAGCAAGATTACCGGGACAGAGAACACCGGGGAGCTGTTTTTT. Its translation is CASKITGTENTGELFF.

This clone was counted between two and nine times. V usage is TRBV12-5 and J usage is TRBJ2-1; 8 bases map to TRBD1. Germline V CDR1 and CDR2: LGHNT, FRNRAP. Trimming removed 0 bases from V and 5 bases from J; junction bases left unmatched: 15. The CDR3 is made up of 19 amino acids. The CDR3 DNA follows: TGTGCTAGTGGTTTGGTACTGTGGGCGGTCAGGGGGCGAGACAATGAGCAGTTCTTC. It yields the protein CASGLVLWAVRGRDNEQFF.